Listed below are T cell receptor beta chains from one sample, sequenced in a study of CD8 T cells in ankylosing spondylitis. TCRdb re-derived calls from the 5' RACE reads in MiXCR, one entry per CDR3 protein. The data show approximately 250,000 distinct CDR3 sequences, roughly 8% seen once. Sequencing was performed on blood, either unsorted or a sorted T cell fraction (not recorded which). The receptor set was obtained from a female donor with ankylosing spondylitis or in good health (not recorded which). Each CDR3 is given without its conserved first and last residue. The size field is filled for only some rows; it gives once, few, many or a size class.

CDR3aa	abundance	v_gene	j_gene
ASTLGRGNIQY	many	TRBV12-3/TRBV12-4	TRBJ2-4
SATLTGPYEQY	many	TRBV20-1	TRBJ2-7
ASSQVRDSDYEQY	many	TRBV4-3	TRBJ2-7
ASTDSHSGNTIY	many	TRBV6-2/TRBV6-3	TRBJ1-3
ASSFPGTSGNEQF	many	TRBV5-5	TRBJ2-1
SGRLPGSYEQY	many	TRBV29-1	TRBJ2-7
ASSSQRLAGKETQY	few	TRBV7-2	TRBJ2-5
AWQALGGNQPQH	many	TRBV30	TRBJ1-5
ASGDRLNTEAF	many	TRBV12-3/TRBV12-4	TRBJ1-1
ASSLKSGLAVGRDNEQF	many	TRBV7-8	TRBJ2-1
ASSSGGQPSYEQY	many	TRBV6-2/TRBV6-3	TRBJ2-7
SVDPSGRATDTQY	many	TRBV29-1	TRBJ2-3
ASSMEATGVWGTYNEQF	many	TRBV5-1	TRBJ2-1
ASSLRGRSSGANVLT	many	TRBV5-1	TRBJ2-6
ASSPGLQVDTQY	many	TRBV11-2	TRBJ2-3
ASSPGLSQDTQY	many	TRBV12-3/TRBV12-4	TRBJ2-3
ASSSQTGLTYEQY	many	TRBV7-2	TRBJ2-7
SARYRDTDTQY	many	TRBV20-1	TRBJ2-3
ASSGLAGDSGNEQF	-	TRBV25-1	TRBJ2-1
ASSQARDSYYEQY	many	TRBV4-3	TRBJ2-7
ASKGLAGVDSRGEQF	many	TRBV7-8	TRBJ2-1
ASSLGGRTGEQF	few	TRBV7-6	TRBJ2-1
SARDLKGRWGTEAF	many	TRBV20-1	TRBJ1-1
ASSFTRNEQF	-	TRBV7-3	TRBJ2-1
SARTGPEQY	many	TRBV20-1	TRBJ2-7
ASSQGGTSVGSGELF	few	TRBV4-3	TRBJ2-2
ASSLRDRGEAAYGYT	-	TRBV10-2	TRBJ1-2
ASSSFMGTYNEQF	many	TRBV7-9	TRBJ2-1
ASSPTSRSNQPQH	many	TRBV6-1	TRBJ1-5
ASSLQLAGGTDTQY	many	TRBV7-2	TRBJ2-3
ASGPGMGANYGYT	-	TRBV4-2	TRBJ1-2
SVEGDGNTEAF	many	TRBV29-1	TRBJ1-1
SARQGLGTEAF	many	TRBV20-1	TRBJ1-1
VSSTDQINTEAF	-	TRBV6-1	TRBJ1-1
ASSVGERWYKQY	-	TRBV9	TRBJ2-7
ASSATAAGGLYNEQF	many	TRBV7-2	TRBJ2-1
SVEDRGRGFQETQY	many	TRBV29-1	TRBJ2-5
ASSPVSVDRGLMNTEAF	many	TRBV5-1	TRBJ1-1
SARNPVGSKTDTQY	many	TRBV20-1	TRBJ2-3
ASSELAGAVDTQY	many	TRBV2	TRBJ2-3
SASTVNSLH	many	TRBV20-1	TRBJ1-6
ASSYTSSGANVLT	many	TRBV6-5	TRBJ2-6
SDPELF	many	TRBV20-1	TRBJ2-2
ASRTGGQGHEQY	many	TRBV28	TRBJ2-7
ASRGEGSATNEKLF	many	TRBV28	TRBJ1-4
SASRRSGRPTISYEQY	many	TRBV20-1	TRBJ2-7
ASSWGTGGAQPQH	many	TRBV5-5	TRBJ1-5
ASSSGGSFTGELF	many	TRBV7-7	TRBJ2-2
ASSPATGVPSTQY	many	TRBV12-3/TRBV12-4	TRBJ2-5
AIRDRGRETQY	-	TRBV10-3	TRBJ2-5
SARGLGQPQH	many	TRBV20-1	TRBJ1-5
ASSPKNSQETQY	many	TRBV5-1	TRBJ2-5